This is a list of T cell receptor beta chains from one sample in a study of beta chain features in type 1 diabetes. Measured with immunoSEQ multiplex PCR; TCRdb has only the in-frame clones, and not every one. This table has 620,000 or so clones, 15% to 17% appearing once. Sequenced input: naive CD4+ T cells from blood. The receptors come from a man aged 18-30 years in good health. CDR3s include the opening cysteine and the closing phenylalanine or tryptophan. The order of the fields is V gene, CDR3 protein.

v_call: TRBV7-3; cdr3_aa: CASRPLGSTGELFF
v_call: TRBV9; cdr3_aa: CASSVATGVLSEAFF
v_call: TRBV12-5; cdr3_aa: CASGLVLGGDDTEAFF
v_call: TRBV5-4; cdr3_aa: CASSLASAGGGTDTQYF
v_call: TRBV5-1; cdr3_aa: CASSWASLTGELFF
v_call: TRBV7-9; cdr3_aa: CGTGTYNEQFF
v_call: TRBV25-1; cdr3_aa: CASSESGYGVNTEAFF
v_call: TRBV14; cdr3_aa: CASSPGLAGFTGELFF
v_call: TRBV2; cdr3_aa: CASIPNLVTNTEAFF
v_call: TRBV29-1; cdr3_aa: CSVGQSLYGYTF
v_call: TRBV7-8; cdr3_aa: CASSLEGFGLNTEAFF
v_call: TRBV9; cdr3_aa: CASSSSPGGNSPLHF
v_call: TRBV4-3; cdr3_aa: CASSQETSGSRELFF
v_call: TRBV2; cdr3_aa: CASRTPSSGKTYEQYF
v_call: TRBV7-3; cdr3_aa: CASSLMEGHRSEAFF
v_call: TRBV5-6; cdr3_aa: CASSLEGLGYNEQFF
v_call: TRBV7-2; cdr3_aa: CASSLRANTEAFF
v_call: TRBV9; cdr3_aa: CASSVGGGVVGYTF
v_call: TRBV6-5; cdr3_aa: CASRWKDRDNEQFF
v_call: TRBV7-2; cdr3_aa: CASSLAGTSGRTDTQYF
v_call: TRBV9; cdr3_aa: CASSVRGDRSSYEQYF
v_call: TRBV28; cdr3_aa: CASSNGAISGANVLTF